The entry below gives a single T cell receptor beta chain sequence along with its context. The antigen remains undetermined. The data are from a study of shared clonotypes between healthy human individuals. Trimming at V came to 2 bases and at J to 8 bases, leaving 14 bases not matched to a gene. This CDR3 is 17 amino acids long. Looked up from germline, CDR1 is SGHNT and CDR2 is YYREEE (reference sequence). TCRdb's table, derived via immunoSEQ multiplex PCR, lists solely in-frame clones and lacks some. The repertoire holds hundreds of thousands of clones, with about 96% as singletons. Findings and caveats of the study: Estimated clonotype richness was generally higher in naive than memory subsets.

Sequencing was performed on memory CD8+ T cells sorted from blood. Subset given: CD45RO+ cells pooled with CCR7-negative TemRA cells. The TCR originated in a man aged 25 to 40 in good health. The chain joins TRBV5-4 to TRBJ2-1; 9 bases fit TRBD2. The CDR3 region is CASSLGLLVAGADEQFF. CDR3 nucleotides: TGTGCCAGCAGCTTAGGGTTGCTGGTAGCGGGAGCTGATGAGCAGTTCTTC.